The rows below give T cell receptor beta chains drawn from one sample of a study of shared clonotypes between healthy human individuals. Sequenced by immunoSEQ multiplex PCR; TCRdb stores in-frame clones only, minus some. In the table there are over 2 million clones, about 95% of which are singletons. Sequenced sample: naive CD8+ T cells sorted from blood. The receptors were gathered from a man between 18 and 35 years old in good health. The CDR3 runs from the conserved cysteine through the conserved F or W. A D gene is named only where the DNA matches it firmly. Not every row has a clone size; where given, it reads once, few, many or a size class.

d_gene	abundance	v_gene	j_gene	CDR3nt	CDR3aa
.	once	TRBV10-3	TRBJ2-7	TGTGCCATCAGTGAAGCAGGGGCGGGATACGAGCAGTACTTC	CAISEAGAGYEQYF
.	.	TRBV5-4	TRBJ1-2	TGTGCCAGCAGCTTAGGAGGCCCCGATTATGGCTACACCTTC	CASSLGGPDYGYTF
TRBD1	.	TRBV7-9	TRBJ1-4	TGTGCCAGCAGCCCAAGCCAGGGGGAAGGTGATAATGAAAAACTGTTTTTT	CASSPSQGEGDNEKLFF
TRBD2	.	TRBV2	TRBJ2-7	TGTGCCAGCAGTTTCGACGGACTAGCGGGAGGCGAGCAGTACTTC	CASSFDGLAGGEQYF
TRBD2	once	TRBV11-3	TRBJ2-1	TGTGCCAGCAGCCTCGGGACTAGCGGGACCCATGAGCAGTTCTTC	CASSLGTSGTHEQFF
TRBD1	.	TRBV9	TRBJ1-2	TGTGCCAGCAGCGGTAGTACAGGGGGCGCCCCGTGGTATGGCTACACCTTC	CASSGSTGGAPWYGYTF
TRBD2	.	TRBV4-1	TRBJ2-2	TGCGCCAGCAGCCAGGCGGGAGAGGGCACCGGGGAGCTGTTTTTT	CASSQAGEGTGELFF
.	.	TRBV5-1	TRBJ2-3	TGCGCCAGCAGCTTGGCTGACAGGTTATTGGATACGCAGTATTTT	CASSLADRLLDTQYF
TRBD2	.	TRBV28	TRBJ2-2	TGTGCCAGCAGTGGGACTAGCGGGGGCTTGAACACCGGGGAGCTGTTTTTT	CASSGTSGGLNTGELFF
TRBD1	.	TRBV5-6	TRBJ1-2	TGTGCCAGCAGCTTTTCCATACAGGGGGCGTGGGATGGCTACACCTTC	CASSFSIQGAWDGYTF
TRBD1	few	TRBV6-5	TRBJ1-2	TGTGCCAGCAGTTACTCAGGACAGGGTTATGGCTACACCTTC	CASSYSGQGYGYTF
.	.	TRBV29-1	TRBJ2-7	TGCAGCGTTGATCAGGGATTCGGGAACGAGCAGTACTTC	CSVDQGFGNEQYF
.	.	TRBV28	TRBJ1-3	TGTGCCAGCAGTTTACCTAGCGCTGGAAACACCATATATTTT	CASSLPSAGNTIYF
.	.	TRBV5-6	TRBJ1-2	TGTGCCAGCAGCTTGGCGATTCCTTATGGCTACACCTTC	CASSLAIPYGYTF
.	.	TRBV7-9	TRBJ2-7	TGTGCCAGCAGCTCCGGACAGACCTACGAGCAGTACTTC	CASSSGQTYEQYF
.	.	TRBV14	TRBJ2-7	TGTGCCAGCAGCCGTCGGGACATCATCTACGAGCAGTACTTC	CASSRRDIIYEQYF
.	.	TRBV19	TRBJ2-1	TGTGCCAGTAGTATGTTCAGGGACTATGAGCAGTTCTTC	CASSMFRDYEQFF